The TCR beta chain described here comes from a study of shared clonotypes between healthy human individuals. This clone has only a few counts. Replicate PCRs were loaded with 250 to 350 ng DNA from unsorted PBMC, around 30,000 T cell genomes. Sequenced by immunoSEQ multiplex PCR; TCRdb stores in-frame clones only, minus some. The sample holds hundreds of thousands of clones; 70% to 80% are singletons and the top ten take around 12%. Germline assignment: CDR1 GTSNPN and CDR2 SVGIG (reference sequence). V dropped 4 bases and J dropped 1 base, with 15 bases sitting between them. This CDR3 is 15 amino acids long.

The chain carries TRBV30 and TRBJ2-3, with D possibly TRBD1 on 6 matching bases. Sequenced material: PBMCs. The TCR originated in a middle-aged woman in good health. Some clones in this sample may be carry-over from other donors' samples. CDR3 DNA sequence: TGTGCCTGGACTCCCGTGGGGGCTGGCACAGATACGCAGTATTTT. It encodes CAWTPVGAGTDTQYF. The whole variable domain, filled in from reference TRBV30 and TRBJ2-3, reads SQTIHQWPATLVQPVGSPLSLECTVEGTSNPNLYWYRQAAGRGLQLLFYSVGIGQISSEVPQNLSASRPQDRQFILSSKKLLLSDSGFYLCAWTPVGAGTDTQYFGPGTRLTVL.